Below are 21 T cell receptor beta chains sequenced from a single sample in a study of metastatic and nonmetastatic thyroid tumors. No patient had received any treatment before thyroid surgery. MiXCR re-clonotyped the PCR reads for TCRdb. The sample holds tens of thousands of clones, around 16% seen once. The sequenced sample was blood. Source of these receptors: a female donor with papillary thyroid cancer or a benign thyroid nodule (not recorded which). Some clones in this sample may be carry-over from other donors' samples.

This clone was counted ten times or more. The chain carries TRBV18 and TRBJ1-2, with D unresolved. The CDR3 spans 13 residues. V gave up 3 bases and J gave up 6 bases, with 11 bases separating them. Germline CDR1 KGHSH, CDR2 LQKENI. CDR3 sequence reads: CASSPVQSDGYTF. The DNA for the CDR3 is TGTGCCAGCTCACCGGTTCAATCGGATGGCTACACCTTC.

This clone has at least ten counts. Other DNA sequences from this sample encode an identical CDR3 as well. V gene TRBV7-8 combines with J gene TRBJ1-1; 8 positions agree with TRBD1. Germline V lookup: CDR1 SGHVS, CDR2 FQNEAQ. The CDR3 spans 16 residues. Trimming took 5 bases from V and 4 from J; bases not matched to a gene: 12. This CDR3 is CASSPTKGQASTEAFF. DNA of the CDR3: TGTGCCAGCAGCCCGACGAAGGGACAGGCGAGCACTGAAGCTTTCTTT.

As to this clone: Its ends do not fully match the called genes, so a read error is possible. The chain joins TRBV7-6 to TRBJ1-4, with 7 bases aligning to TRBD1. The CDR3 covers 14 residues. Germline loops: CDR1 SGHVS, CDR2 FNYEAQ. The CDR3 reads CSSSTGQCLEKLFF. The CDR3 DNA reads as TGTTCCAGCAGCACGGGACAGTGTTTGGAAAAACTGTTTTTT.

This clone was seen ten or more times. The chain couples TRBV5-1 to TRBJ1-2, with D possibly matching TRBD1 (6 bases). Germline CDR1 is SGHRS and CDR2 is YFSETQ. The CDR3 covers 20 residues. Trimming removed 2 bases from V and 0 bases from J, with 26 bases in between. The CDR3 loop reads CASSFFTTSIRDTANYGYTF. DNA of the CDR3: TGCGCCAGCAGCTTTTTCACCACCTCTATCCGGGACACAGCTAACTATGGCTACACCTTC.

In its sample, this clone was seen many times. V usage is TRBV6-1 and J usage is TRBJ2-6, with D hard to call. This CDR3 has 17 residues. Germline V gene lookup returns CDR1 MNHNS and CDR2 SASEGT. The ends were cut back, 6 bases at V and 0 bases at J, with 15 bases in the middle. DNA of the CDR3: TGTGCCAGCAGCCCGCGTACCAGTTACTCTGGGGCCAACGTCCTGACTTTC. It encodes CASSPRTSYSGANVLTF.

This clone appeared a single time. The chain uses TRBV4-2 and TRBJ2-7, with 13 bases aligning to TRBD2. Trimming took 4 bases from V and 7 from J; bases not matched to a gene: 10. CDR3 length equals 16 residues. In germline, CDR1 is LGHNA, CDR2 YNFKEQ. CDR3: CASSLRTSGSEGEQYF. The CDR3, as DNA: TGTGCCAGCAGCCTGCGGACTAGCGGGAGTGAGGGGGAGCAGTACTTC.

This chain links TRBV18 with TRBJ1-5, with 8 bases matching TRBD1. This CDR3 contains 20 residues. V lost 1 base to trimming and J lost 0 bases; unmatched junction nucleotides: 14. Germline CDR1 KGHSH, CDR2 LQKENI. The CDR3 coding sequence is TGTGCCAGCTCACCACGCTCTCCGGGGACAGGAAGCTATAGCAATCAGCCCCAGCATTTT. Its protein is CASSPRSPGTGSYSNQPQHF.

This clone occurred many times. The identical CDR3 is also encoded by other nucleotide sequences in the sample. The chain employs TRBV14 and TRBJ2-5; weak D call: TRBD1 (5 bases). The V gene's germline CDR1 is SGHDN and CDR2 FVKESK. The CDR3 spans 13 residues. V was clipped by 2 bases and J by 7 bases, with 11 bases between them. The CDR3 sequence: CASSQTGIGTQYF. Written as DNA, the CDR3 is TGTGCCAGCAGCCAAACAGGAATCGGGACCCAGTACTTC.

This CDR3 is CASSQDPQNSYEQYF. CDR3 bases: TGTGCCAGCAGCCAAGATCCACAGAATAGTTACGAGCAGTACTTC. The chain couples TRBV4-2 to TRBJ2-7, with unresolved D. The CDR3 is 15 residues long. Trimming took off 0 bases at V and 4 bases at J, with 13 bases between the two ends. The germline gives CDR1 LGHNA, CDR2 YNFKEQ.

In nucleotides, the CDR3 is TGTGCCAGTAGTGGCGGGTCCTCCTACGAGCAGTACTTC. Amino acid sequence: CASSGGSSYEQYF. The chain joins TRBV19 to TRBJ2-7; weak D call: TRBD2 (5 bases). Germline V gene data show CDR1 as LNHDA and CDR2 as SQIVND (reference sequence). Trimming left V 5 bases short and J 0 bases short, with 8 bases between. The CDR3 runs 13 residues.

By share, this clone ranks as medium-sized. The J gene is TRBJ1-2, the V gene TRBV12-3 or TRBV12-4; TRBD1 is a possible D gene (5 bases). There are 14 residues in the CDR3. The V end was cut by 1 base, the J end by 8 bases, with 14 bases between. The CDR3 loop reads CASSLGGGVLGYTF. DNA for the CDR3: TGTGCCAGCAGTTTAGGAGGAGGGGTGTTAGGCTACACCTTC.

This clone appeared many times. The chain is built from TRBV7-6 and TRBJ2-1; 9 bases fit TRBD1. The CDR3 has 16 amino acids. Germline V gene lookup returns CDR1 SGHVS and CDR2 FNYEAQ. The V and J ends lost 1 base and 7 bases, in that order; junction bases with no gene match: 8. The CDR3, as DNA: TGTGCCAGCAGCTTAGGGGGGGGACAGGGATTGAATGAGCAGTTCTTC. This sequence encodes CASSLGGGQGLNEQFF.

In this sample, this clone turned up many times. V usage is TRBV20-1 and J usage is TRBJ2-3; 11 bases agree with TRBD2. From germline, CDR1 is DFQATT and CDR2 SNEGSKA (reference sequence). The CDR3 consists of 16 residues. The ends lost 4 bases at V and 1 base at J; junction bases unmatched: 7. The CDR3 sequence is CSATPLLAGGTDTQYF. In DNA form, the CDR3 reads TGCAGTGCTACTCCCCTACTAGCGGGAGGCACAGATACGCAGTATTTT.

The V and J genes are TRBV20-1 and TRBJ2-7, with 7 bases identical to TRBD1. The CDR3 contains 13 residues. Germline CDR1 DFQATT, CDR2 SNEGSKA (reference sequence). Trimming at V came to 6 bases and at J to 0 bases, leaving 5 bases not matched to a gene. DNA for the CDR3: TGCAGTGCCTTGGACAGGAGCTCCTACGAGCAGTACTTC. This gives the protein CSALDRSSYEQYF.

The sample holds a few counts of this clone. The chain is built from TRBV15 and TRBJ1-5, with D perhaps TRBD1 (6 bases). Germline-derived CDR1 and CDR2 are LNHNV and YYDKDF (reference sequence). This CDR3 spans 17 amino acids. The ends were cut back, 2 bases at V and 2 bases at J, with 16 bases in the middle. The CDR3: CATSRNKGGDGNQPQHF. In DNA form, the CDR3 reads TGTGCCACCAGCAGAAATAAAGGGGGAGATGGCAATCAGCCCCAGCATTTT.

The chain couples TRBV20-1 to TRBJ2-1; 11 positions match TRBD2. The J segment lost 4 bases and the V segment lost 1 base, leaving 9 bases of the junction unmatched. From germline, CDR1 is DFQATT and CDR2 SNEGSKA (reference sequence). The CDR3 length is 17 residues. The CDR3 spells CSARGPGLAGGYNEQFF. CDR3 nucleotides: TGCAGTGCTAGAGGGCCCGGGTTAGCGGGAGGGTACAATGAGCAGTTCTTC.

This rearrangement joins TRBV6-1 to TRBJ2-2, with D unclear. Germline V gene sequence: CDR1 MNHNS, CDR2 SASEGT. The CDR3 runs to 15 residues. V was clipped by 7 bases and J by 0 bases, with 12 bases between them. DNA of the CDR3: TGTGCCAGCACCAAATTAACCCCGAACACCGGGGAGCTGTTTTTT. It codes for CASTKLTPNTGELFF.

This clone has at least ten counts. The chain carries TRBV20-1 and TRBJ2-1; D is uncertain. CDR3 size: 14 residues. V lost 6 bases and J 0 bases, leaving 12 bases between the germline ends. Germline V CDR1 and CDR2: DFQATT, SNEGSKA (reference sequence). This chain's CDR3 is CSANTPSSYNEQFF. In DNA form, the CDR3 reads TGCAGTGCCAACACTCCGAGCTCCTACAATGAGCAGTTCTTC.

This clone was seen at least ten times. The CDR3 region has the DNA TGTGCCAGCAGCTCCCGGGAGGTCCCGTACCAAGAGACCCAGTACTTC. Encoded protein: CASSSREVPYQETQYF. The chain recombines TRBV13 with TRBJ2-5; 7 bases map to TRBD2. Germline loops: CDR1 PRHDT, CDR2 FYEKMQ (reference sequence). The CDR3 is 16 amino acids. J lost 0 bases, V lost 4 bases, and 8 bases had no gene match.

This clone was recorded many times. The chain recombines TRBV28 with TRBJ1-2, with unresolved D. The V gene's germline CDR1 is MDHEN and CDR2 SYDVKM. Trimming left V 4 bases short and J 7 bases short, with 19 bases between. The CDR3 loop spans 15 amino acids. The CDR3 nucleotides are TGTGCCAGCAGTTCCCCGATGAAGATCTTCTCTGGCTACACCTTC. This codes for CASSSPMKIFSGYTF.

By share of the sample, this clone is medium-sized. The V and J genes are TRBV28 and TRBJ2-7, with D tentatively TRBD2 (5 bases). CDR3 size: 13 residues. Between the trimmed V and J ends, which lost 2 bases and 4 bases, there was a span of 9 bases. CDR1 MDHEN and CDR2 SYDVKM come from the germline V gene. CDR3 loop: CASSLSLAYEQYF. The DNA of the CDR3 is TGTGCCAGCAGTTTAAGTCTAGCATACGAGCAGTACTTC.